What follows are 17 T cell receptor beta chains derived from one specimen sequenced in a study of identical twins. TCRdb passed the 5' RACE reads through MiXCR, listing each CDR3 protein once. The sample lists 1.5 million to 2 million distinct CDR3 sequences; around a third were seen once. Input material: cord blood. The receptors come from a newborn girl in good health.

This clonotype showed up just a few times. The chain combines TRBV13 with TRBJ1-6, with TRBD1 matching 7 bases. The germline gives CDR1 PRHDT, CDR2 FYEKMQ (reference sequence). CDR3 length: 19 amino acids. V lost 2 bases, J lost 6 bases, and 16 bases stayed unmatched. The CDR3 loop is CASSLRVQGRDRFNSPLHF. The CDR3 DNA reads TGTGCCAGCAGCTTACGTGTTCAGGGCCGGGACAGATTTAATTCACCCCTCCACTTT. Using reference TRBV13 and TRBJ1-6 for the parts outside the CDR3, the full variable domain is AAGVIQSPRHLIKEKRETATLKCYPIPRHDTVYWYQQGPGQDPQFLISFYEKMQSDKGSIPDRFSAQQFSDYHSELNMSSLELGDSALYFCASSLRVQGRDRFNSPLHFGNGTRLTVT.

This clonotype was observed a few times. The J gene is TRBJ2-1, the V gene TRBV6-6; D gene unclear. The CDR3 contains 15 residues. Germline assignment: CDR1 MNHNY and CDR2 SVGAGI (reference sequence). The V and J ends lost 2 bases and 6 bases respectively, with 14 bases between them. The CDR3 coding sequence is TGTGCCAGCAGTTACGCATCACGCCTAGGCAATGAGCAGTTCTTC. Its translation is CASSYASRLGNEQFF.

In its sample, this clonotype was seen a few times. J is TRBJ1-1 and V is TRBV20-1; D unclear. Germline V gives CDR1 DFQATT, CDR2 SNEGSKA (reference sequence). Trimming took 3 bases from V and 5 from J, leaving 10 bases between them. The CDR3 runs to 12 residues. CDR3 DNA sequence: TGCAGTGCTAGGGGCACGAGTACTGAAGCTTTCTTT. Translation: CSARGTSTEAFF.

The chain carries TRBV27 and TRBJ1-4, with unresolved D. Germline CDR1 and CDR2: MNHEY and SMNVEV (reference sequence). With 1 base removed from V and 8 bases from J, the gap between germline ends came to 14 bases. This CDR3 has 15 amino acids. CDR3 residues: CASSLYWGGGEKLFF. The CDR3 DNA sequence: TGTGCCAGCAGTTTATACTGGGGAGGCGGGGAAAAACTGTTTTTT.

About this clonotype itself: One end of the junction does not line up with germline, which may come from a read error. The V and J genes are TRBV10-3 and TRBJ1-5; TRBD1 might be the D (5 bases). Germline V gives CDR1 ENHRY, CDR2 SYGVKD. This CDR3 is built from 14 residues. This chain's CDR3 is CAIGERGSNQPQHF. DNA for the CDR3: TGTGCCATCGGTGAGCGGGGGTCCAATCAGCCCCAGCATTTT.

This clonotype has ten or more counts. The DNA of the CDR3 is TGCAGCGTCGAGGCCTTGGCCTTCTATGGCTACACCTTC. Its translation is CSVEALAFYGYTF. V usage is TRBV29-1 and J usage is TRBJ1-2; D gene ambiguous. The V end lost 6 bases, the J end lost 4 bases, and 15 bases lay between the germline ends. This CDR3 contains 13 residues. From germline, CDR1 is SQVTM and CDR2 ANQGSEA.

In nucleotides, the CDR3 is TGCGCCAGCAGCTTGGAAAGGGGACAGGAGGAGACCCAGTACTTC. Its protein product is CASSLERGQEETQYF. This chain links TRBV5-1 with TRBJ2-5, with TRBD1 matching 8 bases. V lost 0 bases and J lost 5; bases outside the gene matches: 6. From germline, CDR1 is SGHRS and CDR2 YFSETQ. This CDR3 has 15 residues.

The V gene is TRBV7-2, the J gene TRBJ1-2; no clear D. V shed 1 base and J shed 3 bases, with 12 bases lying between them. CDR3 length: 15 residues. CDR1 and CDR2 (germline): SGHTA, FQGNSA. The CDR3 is CASSLEPGRDYGYTF. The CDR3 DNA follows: TGTGCCAGCAGCTTAGAACCGGGGAGGGACTATGGCTACACCTTC.

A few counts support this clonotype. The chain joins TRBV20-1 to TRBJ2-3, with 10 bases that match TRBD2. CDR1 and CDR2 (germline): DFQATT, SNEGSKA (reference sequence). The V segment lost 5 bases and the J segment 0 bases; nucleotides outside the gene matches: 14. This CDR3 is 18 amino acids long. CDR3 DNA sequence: TGCAGTGCTGGGTCTCTAGCGGGAGCTACAGAGAGCACAGATACGCAGTATTTT. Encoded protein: CSAGSLAGATESTDTQYF.

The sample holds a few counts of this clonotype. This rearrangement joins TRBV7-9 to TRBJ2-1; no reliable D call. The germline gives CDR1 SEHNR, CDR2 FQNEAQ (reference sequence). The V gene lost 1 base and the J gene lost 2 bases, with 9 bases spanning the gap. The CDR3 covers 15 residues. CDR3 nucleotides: TGTGCCAGCAGCTTAGTGGTACCCACCTACAATGAGCAGTTCTTC. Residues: CASSLVVPTYNEQFF.

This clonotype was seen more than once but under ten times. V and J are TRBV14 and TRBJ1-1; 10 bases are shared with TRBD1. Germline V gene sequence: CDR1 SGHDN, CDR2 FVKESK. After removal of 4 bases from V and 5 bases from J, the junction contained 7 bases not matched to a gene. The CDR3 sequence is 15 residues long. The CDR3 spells CASSRLGTGETEAFF. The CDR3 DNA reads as TGTGCCAGCAGCCGACTCGGGACAGGGGAAACTGAAGCTTTCTTT. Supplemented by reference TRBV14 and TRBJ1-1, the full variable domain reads EAGVTQFPSHSVIEKGQTVTLRCDPISGHDNLYWYRRVMGKEIKFLLHFVKESKQDESGMPNNRFLAERTGGTYSTLKVQPAELEDSGVYFCASSRLGTGETEAFFGQGTRLTVV.

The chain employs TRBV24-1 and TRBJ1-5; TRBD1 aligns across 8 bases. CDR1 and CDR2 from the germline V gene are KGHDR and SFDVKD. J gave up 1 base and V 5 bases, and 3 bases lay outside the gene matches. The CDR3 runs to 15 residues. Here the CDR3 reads CATSVGQGSNQPQHF. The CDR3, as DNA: TGTGCCACCAGTGTTGGACAGGGCAGCAATCAGCCCCAGCATTTT.

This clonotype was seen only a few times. The DNA of the CDR3 is TGCAGTGTCTCCGGGGTCGCCAAAAACATTCAGTACTTC. Amino acid sequence: CSVSGVAKNIQYF. The chain couples TRBV20-1 to TRBJ2-4; TRBD2 is a possible D gene (5 bases). Germline CDR1 reads DFQATT; CDR2 reads SNEGSKA (reference sequence). The V gene lost 7 bases and the J gene lost 1 base, with 11 bases spanning the gap. CDR3 length equals 13 residues.

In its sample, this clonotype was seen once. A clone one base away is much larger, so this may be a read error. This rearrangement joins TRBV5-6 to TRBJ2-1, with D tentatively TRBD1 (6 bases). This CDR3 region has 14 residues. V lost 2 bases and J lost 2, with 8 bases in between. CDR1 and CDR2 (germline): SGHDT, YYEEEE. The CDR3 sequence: CASSFGTPYNEQFF. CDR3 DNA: TGTGCCAGCAGCTTTGGGACACCCTACAATGAGCAGTTCTTC.

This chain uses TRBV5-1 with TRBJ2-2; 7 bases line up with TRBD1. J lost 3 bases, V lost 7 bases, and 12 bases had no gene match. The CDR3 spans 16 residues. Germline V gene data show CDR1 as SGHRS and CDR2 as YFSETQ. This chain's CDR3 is CASHRGSYRDTGELFF. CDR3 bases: TGCGCCAGCCACAGGGGTTCCTACAGGGACACCGGGGAGCTGTTTTTT.

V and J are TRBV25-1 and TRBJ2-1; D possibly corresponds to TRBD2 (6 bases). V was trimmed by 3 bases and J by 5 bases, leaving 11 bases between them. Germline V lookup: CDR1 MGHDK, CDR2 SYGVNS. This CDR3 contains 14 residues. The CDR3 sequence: CASSDPGGNNEQFF. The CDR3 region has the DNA TGTGCCAGCAGTGATCCCGGGGGAAACAATGAGCAGTTCTTC. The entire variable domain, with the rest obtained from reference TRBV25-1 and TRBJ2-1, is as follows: EADIYQTPRYLVIGTGKKITLECSQTMGHDKMYWYQQDPGMELHLIHYSYGVNSTEKGDLSSESTVSRIRTEHFPLTLESARPSHTSQYLCASSDPGGNNEQFFGPGTRLTVL.

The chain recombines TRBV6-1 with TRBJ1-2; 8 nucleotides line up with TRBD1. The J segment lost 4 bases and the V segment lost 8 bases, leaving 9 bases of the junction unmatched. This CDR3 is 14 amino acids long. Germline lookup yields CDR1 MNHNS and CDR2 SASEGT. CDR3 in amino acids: CASRPGGRGYGYTF. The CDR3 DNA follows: TGTGCCAGCCGCCCAGGGGGCAGGGGCTATGGCTACACCTTC.